A selection of T cell receptor beta chains follows, all from one sample in a study of vaccination and CD4 T cells after COVID-19. TCRdb reanalysed the PCR reads using MiXCR and keeps one entry per CDR3 protein. The table includes about 8,300 distinct CDR3 sequences, around 35% detected once. Their target antigens are unknown. The sample was CD4+ T cells from blood, cultured in vitro. The receptors originated from a human donor in good health. CDR3s include the opening cysteine and the closing phenylalanine or tryptophan. Fields, in order: D gene, clone size, J gene, V gene, CDR3 protein, CDR3 DNA. A D gene is named only where the DNA matches it firmly. Clone size is given for some rows only: seen once, a few or many times, or a class if the clone is expanded.

>-|-|TRBJ1-1|TRBV19
CASSILLNTEAFF
TGTGCCAGTAGTATTCTGTTGAACACTGAAGCTTTCTTT
>-|-|TRBJ1-3|TRBV7-2
CASSLVGGTGNTIYF
TGTGCCAGCAGCTTAGTGGGGGGAACGGGAAACACCATATATTTT
>-|-|TRBJ1-5|TRBV6-5
CASSYGSGLNQPQHF
TGTGCCAGCAGTTACGGGTCAGGCCTCAATCAGCCCCAGCATTTT
>TRBD1|few|TRBJ1-2|TRBV28
CAAVQGAVGYTF
TGTGCGGCCGTACAGGGGGCGGTCGGCTACACCTTC
>TRBD1|few|TRBJ2-7|TRBV6-1
CASRSGTGKGEQYF
TGTGCCAGCAGATCCGGGACAGGGAAGGGCGAGCAGTACTTC
>-|-|TRBJ2-1|TRBV5-4
CASTPRGQGNFEQFF
TGTGCCAGCACCCCGCGGGGGCAGGGGAACTTTGAGCAGTTCTTC
>-|-|TRBJ2-5|TRBV11-3
CASSLDGGKQETQYF
TGTGCCAGCAGCTTAGATGGGGGAAAACAAGAGACCCAGTACTTC
>TRBD2|-|TRBJ2-5|TRBV19
CASSILAGGQETQYF
TGTGCCAGTAGTATTCTAGCGGGAGGGCAAGAGACCCAGTACTTC
>TRBD1|-|TRBJ1-1|TRBV25-1
CASSPGRTGNVNTEAFF
TGTGCCAGCAGTCCTGGGCGGACAGGGAACGTGAACACTGAAGCTTTCTTT
>TRBD1|-|TRBJ1-1|TRBV10-1
CASSEGQGAVTEAFF
TGCGCCAGCAGTGAGGGACAGGGGGCTGTCACTGAAGCTTTCTTT
>-|-|TRBJ1-6|TRBV6-1
CASSETGVRNSPLHF
TGTGCCAGCAGTGAAACGGGGGTCCGGAATTCACCCCTCCACTTT
>TRBD2|few|TRBJ2-4|TRBV7-8
CASSLAGLAGRNIQYF
TGTGCCAGCAGCTTAGCAGGACTAGCGGGACGTAACATTCAGTACTTC
>TRBD2|-|TRBJ2-1|TRBV28
CASSSWELAGGPGEQFF
TGTGCCAGCAGTTCCTGGGAGCTAGCGGGAGGGCCCGGTGAGCAGTTCTTC
>-|-|TRBJ2-1|TRBV15
CATSRDQGSSYNEQFF
TGTGCCACCAGCAGAGACCAGGGAAGCTCCTACAATGAGCAGTTCTTC
>-|few|TRBJ2-5|TRBV6-4
CASTPWDIIPRESETQYF
TGTGCCAGCACCCCTTGGGACATCATACCCCGGGAGTCGGAGACCCAGTACTTC
>-|-|TRBJ1-6|TRBV5-1
CASAPDPNSPLHF
TGCGCCAGCGCACCAGATCCTAATTCACCCCTCCACTTT